This TCR beta chain was identified in a study of T cells in Graves' hyperthyroidism and ophthalmopathy (dated by TCRdb to about 2019). With respect to the entire study: Peripheral blood samples were taken at initial diagnosis, before any treatment was given. To identify distinguishing TCR V-J signatures, a discovery cohort of about a hundred patients was used, comprising some 45 with Graves' ophthalmopathy and some 60 with stable Graves' hyperthyroidism. Prospective prediction of ophthalmopathy was tested in an independent validation cohort of approximately 19 hyperthyroidism patients and some 17 patients who later progressed to ophthalmopathy. The roughly 91 discovery patients were randomly split 7:3 into training and test sets. Thyroid tissue and blood T-cell repertoires from six Graves' hyperthyroidism patients were also compared in the study. Following sampling, methimazole starting at 30 mg daily was given to hyperthyroidism patients, and high-dose intravenous methylprednisolone was given to ophthalmopathy patients. According to the paper, TCR Vbeta CDR3 sequencing was carried out on about 140 peripheral blood samples, which came from about 45 ophthalmopathy, fewer than 80 hyperthyroidism and roughly 17 progressor patients. On the study overall, not on this receptor specifically: A 13 V-J signature model separated ophthalmopathy from stable hyperthyroidism, with approximately 87% sensitivity and roughly 81% specificity in cross-validation and 80%/75% in testing. Most expanded thyroid clonotypes (frequency above 0.001) were also detected in blood, a finding suggesting that blood repertoires may reflect thyroid immune responses. In validation, progression to ophthalmopathy was predicted by the model with around 70% sensitivity and 72% to 80% specificity, a median of about 6 months before onset. Sample size was not statistically predetermined, and blinding of investigators to group allocation was not performed.

Via the germline V gene (reference sequence), CDR1 is LNHNV and CDR2 YYDKDF. V loses 0 bases, J loses 6 bases, and the germline ends lie 12 bases apart. The CDR3 sequence holds 15 residues, the cysteine and phenylalanine included. CDR3 DNA is the only sequence kept; it has 45 bases, read in frame from the first base. Comment on this clonotype: Its recognized antigen is unknown. No clone much larger than this one lies a single base away; base qualities are absent.

Ophthalmopathy patients had moderately to severely active disease, Clinical Activity Score of at least 3, NOSPECS grade of at least 4, and duration under 3 months. Exclusion was applied to patients with uncontrolled infections, other autoimmune diseases, pregnancy or lactation. Diagnoses were established on the basis of clinical symptoms, serum thyroxine and TRAb, thyroid ultrasound, and orbital computed tomography. PBMCs were separated from 8 to 10 ml of fresh peripheral blood using Ficoll-Paque density gradient centrifugation. Total RNA was extracted with Trizol reagent, and quality was checked on an Agilent 2100 Bioanalyzer. TCR beta CDR3 regions were amplified from RNA transcripts. A first-round RT-PCR of the TCR CDR3 used the HTBI primer set with the Qiagen OneStep RT-PCR kit. The libraries were constructed in a second round of multiplex PCR and then size-selected and purified. Sequencing of the libraries was done on an Illumina HiSeq2000 using paired-end 100 bp reads. From the authors' description of their analysis: SOAPnuke was used to process the raw data, removing reads that contained adapters or uncalled bases, had a mean Phred below 15, or lacked an exact match to the constant primer or identifier. COPE v1.2.5 was used to merge high-quality paired reads, and clonotypes were defined as unique nucleotide sequences. MiTCR v1.1 was used to align clonotypes to the IMGT TRBV, TRBD and TRBJ reference segments. Analysis was restricted to V-J combinations with a frequency above 0.0001, which covered about 99% of repertoires. A TCS score was defined as the ratio of F50 (clonal expansion) to E x V (chaos), with BLOSUM62-based TCRdist applied between CDR3 peptides within each V-J. Welch's t-statistics and random forest reduced 514 V-J features to 10 to 15, which were used in a naive Bayes classifier (R e1071). TCRdb took the public reads, trimmed them with fastp at Q25, ran MiXCR for clone calling and kept in-frame beta chains. Every CDR3 protein is listed once, alongside the most common genes and DNA of its rows. TCRdb's processing, not the study's, gives the V and J calls here. Here the sample has around 500,000 distinct CDR3 sequences; around 16% occur a single time. The ten largest clones represent 29% of the sample.

Source material: blood. The chain joins TRBV15 to TRBJ1-5; TRBD1 is a possible D gene, resting on 5 matching bases. The sequence was obtained from a woman in her 30s with Graves' ophthalmopathy. The CDR3 has the sequence CATSRDGGNSQPQHF. The nucleotide sequence reads TGTGCCACCAGCAGAGACGGGGGTAATAGTCAGCCCCAGCATTTT.